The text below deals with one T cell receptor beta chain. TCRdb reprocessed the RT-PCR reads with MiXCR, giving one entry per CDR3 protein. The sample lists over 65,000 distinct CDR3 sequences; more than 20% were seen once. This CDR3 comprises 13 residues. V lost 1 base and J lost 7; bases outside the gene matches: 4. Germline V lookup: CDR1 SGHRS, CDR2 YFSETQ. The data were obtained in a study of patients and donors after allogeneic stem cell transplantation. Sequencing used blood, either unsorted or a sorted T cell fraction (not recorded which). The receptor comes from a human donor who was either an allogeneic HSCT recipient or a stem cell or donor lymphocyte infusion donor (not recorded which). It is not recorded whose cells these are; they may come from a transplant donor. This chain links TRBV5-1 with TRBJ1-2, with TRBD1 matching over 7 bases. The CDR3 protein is CASSLLQGPGYTF. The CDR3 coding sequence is TGCGCCAGCAGCTTGCTACAGGGGCCTGGCTACACCTTC.